This entry features one TCR beta chain sequence. Its antigen remains unknown. The sample holds other DNA sequences that translate to the same CDR3. Assay used: immunoSEQ multiplex PCR; TCRdb lists only in-frame clones, some missing. There are about 2 million clones in the sample; 85% to 95% occur only once, and more than 0.95% lies in the top ten. CD45RO-negative, CCR7-positively selected cells formed the naive CD8 fraction, excluding terminally differentiated effector memory CD45RA+ cells. The sample comes from a study of shared clonotypes between healthy human individuals. On the study more broadly: Aged 18 to 49, the donors were a couple of women and a few men. Findings of the study overall: As a rule, naive subsets had a larger estimated richness than memory subsets. Some clonotypes were shared by all four sorted-subset donors, while others were not shared. The non-shared ones had lower generation probabilities than the shared ones.

The CDR3 contains 13 residues. Looked up from germline, CDR1 is SGHNT and CDR2 is YYREEE (reference sequence). Trimming took 3 bases from V and 3 from J; bases not matched to a gene: 3. The sequencing sample was made of naive CD8+ T cells sorted from blood. The TCR originated in a man in his late teens or twenties in good health. The rearrangement joins TRBV5-4 to TRBJ2-7; 7 nucleotides line up with TRBD1. In DNA, the CDR3 is TGTGCCAGCAGCTGGGACAGAGACTACGAGCAGTACTTC. Translated, it gives CASSWDRDYEQYF.